This TCR beta chain was retrieved from a study of T-cell memory formation after mild COVID-19. Study-wide findings and caveats: Second-wave clones peaking on day 37 lacked confirmed SARS-CoV-2 specificity.

On this clonotype: The antigen is undetermined.

TCRdb processed the 5' RACE reads anew with MiXCR; each CDR3 protein has one entry. The sample shows just over 50,000 distinct CDR3 sequences, approximately 9% of them seen only once. The clonotype comes from an adult woman who had mild COVID-19 (a few samples of this study predate the infection). Cell type and time point are not known. The sample comprised PBMCs or a T cell subset sorted from them (not recorded which).

CDR3 region: CASSLRGSGANVLTF. The DNA for the CDR3 is TGTGCCAGCAGTTTAAGGGGATCTGGGGCCAACGTCCTGACTTTC. The J gene is TRBJ2-6, the V gene TRBV12-3 or TRBV12-4; D perhaps matches TRBD1 (5 bases). The V and J ends lost 2 bases and 1 base respectively, with 6 bases between them. The CDR3 sequence is 15 residues long.